The present T cell receptor beta chain was sequenced within a study of cytomegalovirus exposure and HLA in healthy donors. As concerns this clone: Antigen: not known.

13 Jbeta primers and 60 Vbeta primers were used for the PCR. Sequencing was performed with immunoSEQ multiplex PCR; in TCRdb, only in-frame clones are kept and a portion is missing. The sample comprises 200,000 to 250,000 clones, 83% of which are singletons, and approximately 1.4% rests with the top ten. Per the germline V gene, CDR1 is LNHDA and CDR2 is SQIVND (reference sequence). The length of the CDR3 is 14 residues. Deletions cut 4 bases from V and 9 bases from J, with 16 bases between. Study results and caveats: In a later analysis, several top co-occurrence clusters appeared linked to parvovirus B19, influenza, CMV and Epstein-Barr virus.

Sequenced input: PBMCs. The chain employs TRBV19 and TRBJ1-5; no definite D call. The TCR sequence derives from a girl between 5 and 17 years old in good health and CMV-seronegative. This CDR3 reads CASSNQVKSGPQHF. In DNA, the CDR3 is TGTGCCAGTAGTAACCAGGTTAAGTCCGGGCCCCAGCATTTT.